Below are 23 T cell receptor beta chains sequenced from a single sample in a study of blood T cell repertoires in COVID-19. Clones were read by immunoSEQ multiplex PCR, and TCRdb kept only the in-frame ones, dropping some. This table holds about 110,000 clones, 75% to 90% found once. The sample taken for sequencing was peripheral blood. All receptors come from a woman aged 40 to 50 with acute or convalescent COVID-19.

J is TRBJ2-7 and V is TRBV7-2, with 7 bases lining up with TRBD1. This CDR3 has 14 residues. The V gene's germline CDR1 is SGHTA and CDR2 FQGNSA. J gave up 4 bases and V 5 bases, and 8 bases lay outside the gene matches. CDR3 protein: CASSVRQGSYEQYF. Here the CDR3 DNA reads TGTGCCAGCAGCGTACGACAGGGAAGTTACGAGCAGTACTTC.

The chain carries TRBV5-4 and TRBJ1-2, with 7 bases that match TRBD1. From germline, CDR1 is SGHNT and CDR2 YYREEE (reference sequence). The CDR3 has 13 amino acids. V shed 6 bases and J 8 bases; nucleotides not matched to a gene: 10. The CDR3, as DNA: TGTGCCAGCACTTACGACAGGGTGGGAGGCTACACCTTC. Translating gives CASTYDRVGGYTF.

The chain carries TRBV9 and TRBJ1-1; TRBD1 aligns across 7 bases. This CDR3 has 15 residues. Germline lookup yields CDR1 SGDLS and CDR2 YYNGEE. The ends lost 4 bases at V and 3 bases at J; junction bases unmatched: 9. CDR3 sequence (DNA): TGTGCCAGCAGCTCACAGACAGGGCAATACACTGAAGCTTTCTTT. It translates to CASSSQTGQYTEAFF.

This chain links TRBV5-6 with TRBJ2-5, with 8 positions matching TRBD1. This CDR3 comprises 15 residues. The germline CDR1 and CDR2 sequences are SGHDT and YYEEEE. V lost 0 bases to trimming and J lost 3 bases; unmatched junction nucleotides: 4. The CDR3 protein is CASSLARTGKETQYF. CDR3 in DNA: TGTGCCAGCAGCTTGGCCCGGACAGGGAAAGAGACCCAGTACTTC. Looking up the rest from reference TRBV5-6 and TRBJ2-5 gives the full variable domain: DAGVTQSPTHLIKTRGQQVTLRCSPKSGHDTVSWYQQALGQGPQFIFQYYEEEERQRGNFPDRFSGHQFPNYSSELNVNALLLGDSALYLCASSLARTGKETQYFGPGTRLLVL.

V gene TRBV7-9 combines with J gene TRBJ1-1; D may be TRBD1 (6 bases). CDR1 is SEHNR and CDR2 is FQNEAQ in the germline V gene (reference sequence). With 3 bases removed from V and 4 bases from J, the gap between germline ends came to 12 bases. The CDR3 extends over 14 amino acids. The CDR3 DNA reads as TGTGCCAGCAGCTTGACAGGACTTAGCACTGAAGCTTTCTTT. It yields the protein CASSLTGLSTEAFF.

This chain links TRBV27 with TRBJ2-2, with D perhaps matching TRBD1 (5 bases). This CDR3 comprises 14 residues. V was cut by 2 bases and J by 10 bases, with 14 bases left in between. Germline V gene sequence: CDR1 MNHEY, CDR2 SMNVEV (reference sequence). This CDR3 reads CASSLRQLTSELFF. CDR3 DNA: TGTGCCAGCAGTTTACGACAGCTGACATCGGAGCTGTTTTTT.

This clone has just one count. This chain joins TRBV7-9 and TRBJ1-3; 11 nucleotides line up with TRBD1. Germline V gives CDR1 SEHNR, CDR2 FQNEAQ (reference sequence). There are 16 residues in the CDR3. With V trimmed by 1 base and J by 3 bases, 2 bases remained unmatched. Written as DNA, the CDR3 is TGTGCCAGCAGCTTAGGGACAGGGGGCCTTGGAAACACCATATATTTT. It encodes CASSLGTGGLGNTIYF. Full variable domain (outside the CDR3, taken from reference TRBV7-9 and TRBJ1-3): DTGVSQNPRHKITKRGQNVTFRCDPISEHNRLYWYRQTLGQGPEFLTYFQNEAQLEKSRLLSDRFSAERPKGSFSTLEIQRTEQGDSAMYLCASSLGTGGLGNTIYFGEGSWLTVV.

The chain employs TRBV2 and TRBJ2-7, with D possibly TRBD1 on 6 matching bases. CDR3 length: 12 residues. Germline V CDR1 and CDR2: SNHLY, FYNNEI. V gave up 2 bases and J gave up 7 bases, with 9 bases separating them. The DNA of the CDR3 is TGTGCCAGCAGTGAAACAGGGTGGGAGCAGTACTTC. Translation gives CASSETGWEQYF.

This clone appeared once. This sequence joins TRBV7-8 and TRBJ1-6; possibly TRBD1 for D (6 bases). V lost 3 bases and J 10 bases, leaving 13 bases between the germline ends. From germline, CDR1 is SGHVS and CDR2 FQNEAQ. This CDR3 comprises 14 residues. CDR3 bases: TGTGCCAGCAGCTTTAATAGACAGGAGTCACCCCTCCACTTT. Translating gives CASSFNRQESPLHF.

V is TRBV5-1 and J is TRBJ2-3; TRBD1 agrees at 8 bases. Germline V gene data show CDR1 as SGHRS and CDR2 as YFSETQ. CDR3 length: 16 amino acids. With V trimmed by 2 bases and J by 1 base, 6 bases remained unmatched. CDR3 sequence reads: CASSFQPGQGTDTQYF. The CDR3 DNA follows: TGCGCCAGCAGCTTCCAGCCGGGACAGGGCACAGATACGCAGTATTTT.

J is TRBJ1-5 and V is TRBV11-2, with TRBD1 as a possible D gene (6 bases). The length of the CDR3 is 13 residues. CDR1 is SGHAT and CDR2 is FQNNGV in the germline V gene. V gave up 3 bases and J gave up 7 bases, with 10 bases separating them. Here the CDR3 reads CASSFSGDQPQHF. The CDR3 nucleotides read TGTGCCAGCAGCTTTTCAGGGGACCAGCCCCAGCATTTT.

This chain uses TRBV5-1 with TRBJ1-2, with D hard to call. Germline V gene sequence: CDR1 SGHRS, CDR2 YFSETQ. CDR3 length: 15 amino acids. The V end lost 6 bases, the J end lost 5 bases, and 20 bases lay between the germline ends. The CDR3 loop reads CASKDSTVTRYGYTF. CDR3 bases: TGCGCCAGCAAGGATTCTACCGTAACTAGGTATGGCTACACCTTC.

The rearrangement uses TRBV3-1 (or the pseudogene TRBV3-2) and TRBJ2-3, with D tentatively TRBD2 (5 bases). V was pared by 3 bases and J by 1 base, with 8 bases between. From germline, CDR1 is LGHDT and CDR2 YNNKEL (reference sequence). The CDR3 sequence is 14 residues long. In DNA form, the CDR3 reads TGTGCCAGCAGCCACGTCGGGGGCACAGATACGCAGTATTTT. Translation gives CASSHVGGTDTQYF.

This sequence joins TRBV19 and TRBJ2-7, with 9 positions matching TRBD1. The length of the CDR3 is 15 residues. Germline values: CDR1 LNHDA, CDR2 SQIVND (reference sequence). Germline trimming cut 6 bases from V and 0 bases from J; bases unmatched to any gene: 6. CDR3 protein: CASSPGTGSSYEQYF. The CDR3 bases are TGTGCCAGTAGCCCCGGGACAGGGAGCTCCTACGAGCAGTACTTC.

V gene TRBV19 combines with J gene TRBJ1-2; D call uncertain. Germline lookup yields CDR1 LNHDA and CDR2 SQIVND (reference sequence). V was clipped by 5 bases and J by 4 bases, with 5 bases between them. CDR3 length: 11 residues. CDR3 in amino acids: CASSAGYGYTF. CDR3 nucleotides: TGTGCCAGTAGTGCGGGCTATGGCTACACCTTC.

The gene calls are TRBV7-9 and TRBJ2-7; possibly TRBD1 for D (5 bases). Germline CDR1 is SEHNR and CDR2 is FQNEAQ (reference sequence). V lost 1 base to trimming and J lost 6 bases, with 13 bases between them. The CDR3 extends over 14 amino acids. In DNA form, the CDR3 reads TGTGCCAGCAGCTTAGTGCTGAAAGGGGTCGAGCAGTACTTC. Protein: CASSLVLKGVEQYF.

The CDR3 protein is CASSPSGVSYGKLFF. As DNA, the CDR3 is TGTGCCAGCAGCCCCTCCGGGGTTTCTTACGGAAAACTGTTTTTT. This chain links TRBV7-9 with TRBJ1-4; no reliable D call. CDR1 SEHNR and CDR2 FQNEAQ come from the germline V gene (reference sequence). Trimming took off 5 bases at V and 10 bases at J, with 20 bases between the two ends. This CDR3 contains 15 residues.

The V and J genes are TRBV5-1 and TRBJ1-4, with 11 bases lining up with TRBD1. Germline assignment: CDR1 SGHRS and CDR2 YFSETQ. The CDR3 covers 14 residues. Germline trimming cut 4 bases from V and 9 bases from J; bases unmatched to any gene: 5. The CDR3 DNA is TGCGCCAGCAGCGGGGACAGGGGGACTCAAAAACTGTTTTTT. The encoded protein is CASSGDRGTQKLFF.

V usage is TRBV5-8 and J usage is TRBJ2-1; D is uncertain. Germline V CDR1 and CDR2: SGHTS, YDEGEE. This CDR3 has 14 residues. The germline V and J ends were trimmed by 2 bases and 0 bases, with 6 bases remaining between them. In nucleotides, the CDR3 is TGTGCCAGCAGCTTTCAGGTCTCCTACAATGAGCAGTTCTTC. Protein product: CASSFQVSYNEQFF.

The gene calls are TRBV25-1 and TRBJ1-1; 7 nucleotides agree with TRBD1. The length of the CDR3 is 11 residues. Germline V lookup: CDR1 MGHDK, CDR2 SYGVNS. J lost 7 bases, V lost 11 bases, and 7 bases had no gene match. CDR3 loop: CAGRTGNEAFF. The DNA of the CDR3 is TGTGCCGGAAGGACAGGTAATGAAGCTTTCTTT.

The genes are TRBV27 and TRBJ1-6; 10 bases align to TRBD1. Germline V lookup: CDR1 MNHEY, CDR2 SMNVEV (reference sequence). This CDR3 spans 17 amino acids. V lost 8 bases to trimming and J lost 2 bases; unmatched junction nucleotides: 9. The CDR3 spells CASRSGQGFAYNSPLHF. For the CDR3, the DNA is TGTGCCAGCCGATCGGGACAGGGGTTCGCCTATAATTCACCCCTCCACTTT.

The DNA for the CDR3 is TGTGCCAGCAGTGAATCAGGGACTAATGAAAAACTGTTTTTT. Its translation is CASSESGTNEKLFF. The J gene is TRBJ1-4, the V gene TRBV6-1, with a possible D match to TRBD1 (5 bases). V was trimmed by 2 bases and J by 2 bases, leaving 6 bases between them. Germline assignment: CDR1 MNHNS and CDR2 SASEGT. CDR3 size: 14 residues.

The genes are TRBV10-3 and TRBJ1-2, with 7 bases lining up with TRBD1. Trimming took 1 base from V and 0 from J; bases not matched to a gene: 5. CDR3 length equals 16 residues. CDR1 is ENHRY and CDR2 is SYGVKD in the germline V gene. The CDR3 is CAISEWGDSPNYGYTF. In DNA, the CDR3 is TGTGCCATCAGTGAGTGGGGGGACAGTCCTAACTATGGCTACACCTTC.